The rows below give T cell receptor beta chains drawn from one sample of a study of T-cell memory formation after mild COVID-19. From the 5' RACE reads, TCRdb called clonotypes with MiXCR, one entry per CDR3 protein. The top ten clones hold 8.1% of a sample with roughly 610,000 distinct CDR3 sequences, 15% to 20% of them seen once. Sequencing was performed on PBMCs or a T cell subset sorted from them (not recorded which). The source of these receptors is an adult woman who had mild COVID-19 (a few samples of this study predate the infection). Cell type and time point are not known. The CDR3 runs from the conserved cysteine through the conserved F or W. A D gene is named only where the DNA matches it firmly. Rows may omit the clone size; those that give it use once, few, many or a size class.

J: TRBJ1-2
size: .
V: TRBV29-1
D: .
length: 17
DNA: TGCAGCGTCGTAGAGAATCCGTTCTGGGAATCTAACTATGGCTACACCTTC
CDR3: CSVVENPFWESNYGYTF

J: TRBJ2-7
size: few
V: TRBV5-6
D: .
length: 15
DNA: TGTGCCAGCAGCTTGGGACCTTGGACGTCCTACGAGCAGTACTTC
CDR3: CASSLGPWTSYEQYF

J: TRBJ1-5
size: .
V: TRBV9
D: TRBD1
length: 14
DNA: TGTGCCAGCAGCGGGACAGGGCACGGACAGCCCCAGCATTTT
CDR3: CASSGTGHGQPQHF

J: TRBJ2-7
size: few
V: TRBV9
D: .
length: 15
DNA: TGTGCCAGCAGTCCAAGAGTCGCAGGGTCCTACGAGCAGTACTTC
CDR3: CASSPRVAGSYEQYF

J: TRBJ2-1
size: few
V: TRBV14
D: .
length: 17
DNA: TGTGCCAGCAGCCGGCTTACAACAGTAGACTCCTACAATGAGCAGTTCTTC
CDR3: CASSRLTTVDSYNEQFF

J: TRBJ1-1
size: few
V: TRBV20-1
D: .
length: 13
DNA: TGCAGTGCTACGTCCACGCTAGACACTGAAGCTTTCTTT
CDR3: CSATSTLDTEAFF

J: TRBJ2-1
size: few
V: TRBV3-1
D: TRBD2
length: 15
DNA: TGTGCCAGCAGCGCAGCACTAGCGGGTGCCGGTGAGCAGTTCTTC
CDR3: CASSAALAGAGEQFF

J: TRBJ1-4
size: few
V: TRBV18
D: .
length: 15
DNA: TGTGCCAGCTCACCACCTGGGGCAACTAATGAAAAACTGTTTTTT
CDR3: CASSPPGATNEKLFF

J: TRBJ2-2
size: few
V: TRBV27
D: .
length: 14
DNA: TGTGCCAGCAGTTTTGGGGTAGACACCGGGGAGCTGTTTTTT
CDR3: CASSFGVDTGELFF

J: TRBJ2-1
size: few
V: TRBV9
D: .
length: 15
DNA: TGTGCCAGCAGCCCAGGGGGGGGCGTCTACAATGAGCAGTTCTTC
CDR3: CASSPGGGVYNEQFF

J: TRBJ1-1
size: .
V: TRBV15
D: .
length: 13
DNA: TGTGCCACCAGCAGTCGTGTGAACACTGAAGCTTTCTTT
CDR3: CATSSRVNTEAFF

J: TRBJ2-3
size: .
V: TRBV20-1
D: .
length: 14
DNA: TGCAGTGCTAGAGATACCCATAGCACAGATACGCAGTATTTT
CDR3: CSARDTHSTDTQYF

J: TRBJ2-7
size: .
V: TRBV7-9
D: .
length: 15
DNA: TGTGCCAGCAGCTTGGGCTTGGTGGCTCCGGAGGAGCAGTACTTC
CDR3: CASSLGLVAPEEQYF

J: TRBJ1-1
size: few
V: TRBV29-1
D: .
length: 13
DNA: TGCAGCGTAGCCGGGACAAAGAACACTGAAGCTTTCTTT
CDR3: CSVAGTKNTEAFF

J: TRBJ2-7
size: many
V: TRBV7-2
D: .
length: 11
DNA: TGTGCCAGCAGCCCAGGGGCCAAGCAGTACTTC
CDR3: CASSPGAKQYF

J: TRBJ2-1
size: few
V: TRBV24-1
D: TRBD2
length: 16
DNA: TGTGCCACCAGTGATTCGTCTAGCGGGAGTTATAGTGAGCAGTTCTTC
CDR3: CATSDSSSGSYSEQFF

J: TRBJ2-2
size: .
V: TRBV6-5
D: .
length: 17
DNA: TGTGCCAGCAGTGATTCCGCCTGGGGATCGAACACCGGGGAGCTGTTTTTT
CDR3: CASSDSAWGSNTGELFF

J: TRBJ2-3
size: few
V: TRBV7-8
D: .
length: 14
DNA: TGTGCCAGCAGCTTAGGAGCTAACACAGATACGCAGTATTTT
CDR3: CASSLGANTDTQYF

J: TRBJ1-2
size: few
V: TRBV20-1
D: .
length: 11
DNA: TGCAGTGCTAGAGATTTAAGCGGTGGCACCTTC
CDR3: CSARDLSGGTF

J: TRBJ1-1
size: few
V: TRBV20-1
D: .
length: 11
DNA: TGCAGTGCTTCGATTTCAACTGAAGCTTTCTTT
CDR3: CSASISTEAFF

J: TRBJ1-5
size: .
V: TRBV6-1
D: .
length: 19
DNA: TGTGCCAGCAGTGACTATGCAGGTCGGGGTGCAAATAGCAATCAGCCCCAGCATTTT
CDR3: CASSDYAGRGANSNQPQHF

J: TRBJ1-1
size: .
V: TRBV12-3/TRBV12-4
D: TRBD1
length: 14
DNA: TGTGCCAGCAGTCCCGGGACAGTTTACACTGAAGCTTTCTTT
CDR3: CASSPGTVYTEAFF

J: TRBJ2-2
size: few
V: TRBV24-1
D: TRBD1
length: 16
DNA: TGTGCCACCAGTGACACCGGGACAGGGAAAAACGGGGAGCTGTTTTTT
CDR3: CATSDTGTGKNGELFF

J: TRBJ2-5
size: few
V: TRBV4-1
D: TRBD2
length: 15
DNA: TGCGCCAGCAGCCACCAAACTAGCGGGGGACTAGACCAGTACTTC
CDR3: CASSHQTSGGLDQYF

J: TRBJ1-1
size: .
V: TRBV6-5
D: TRBD1
length: 15
DNA: TGTGCCAGCAGACGACCGGGACAGGGGAGGACTGAAGCTTTCTTT
CDR3: CASRRPGQGRTEAFF

J: TRBJ2-7
size: .
V: TRBV7-3
D: .
length: 12
DNA: TGTGCCAGCAGCTTATTGAGGTGCGAGCAGTACTTC
CDR3: CASSLLRCEQYF

J: TRBJ2-2
size: many
V: TRBV5-1
D: .
length: 12
DNA: TGCGCCAGCAGCTTGTTATCAGGGGAGCTGTTTTTT
CDR3: CASSLLSGELFF

J: TRBJ2-1
size: .
V: TRBV7-2
D: .
length: 13
DNA: TGTGCCAGCAGCTTAGCGACAGGCGGTGAGCAGTTCTTC
CDR3: CASSLATGGEQFF

J: TRBJ2-1
size: few
V: TRBV5-1
D: TRBD2
length: 13
DNA: TGCGCCAGCAGTCGGGAGGGCCTTCGAGAGCAGTTCTTT
CDR3: CASSREGLREQFF

J: TRBJ1-2
size: .
V: TRBV29-1
D: TRBD1
length: 14
DNA: TGCAGCGTTGGGTGGGGACAGGGGGCCTCTGGCTACACCTTC
CDR3: CSVGWGQGASGYTF

J: TRBJ1-2
size: few
V: TRBV28
D: TRBD1
length: 13
DNA: TGTGCCAGCAGGACAGGGTGGGACTATGGCTACACCTTC
CDR3: CASRTGWDYGYTF

J: TRBJ2-1
size: many
V: TRBV6-5
D: TRBD2
length: 14
DNA: TGTGCCAGCGCAGAGCGGGATTTCTACAATGAGCAGTTCTTC
CDR3: CASAERDFYNEQFF

J: TRBJ2-1
size: .
V: TRBV4-3
D: TRBD2
length: 16
DNA: TGCGCCAGCAGCCCCGGGACTAGCGGGTATAACAATGAGCAGTTCTTC
CDR3: CASSPGTSGYNNEQFF

J: TRBJ2-2
size: many
V: TRBV12-3/TRBV12-4
D: TRBD2
length: 17
DNA: TGTGCCAGCAGGGGGACTAGCGGGAAGAGAGGGACCGGGGAGCTGTTTTTT
CDR3: CASRGTSGKRGTGELFF

J: TRBJ2-2
size: few
V: TRBV20-1
D: .
length: 15
DNA: TGCAGTGCTAGTTTCAGCGGTAGGAGAACCGGGGAGCTGTTTTTT
CDR3: CSASFSGRRTGELFF

J: TRBJ2-1
size: .
V: TRBV6-5
D: .
length: 15
DNA: TGTGCCAGCCGTACACAGGGTCTCTCCTACAATGAGCAGTTCTTC
CDR3: CASRTQGLSYNEQFF

J: TRBJ2-3
size: .
V: TRBV28
D: TRBD2
length: 15
DNA: TGTGCCAGCAGTGCTAGCGGGGGAAACACAGATACGCAGTATTTT
CDR3: CASSASGGNTDTQYF

J: TRBJ1-1
size: .
V: TRBV20-1
D: .
length: 16
DNA: TGCAGTGCTACTGAGGCAGGTGGTTCGTGGAACACTGAAGCTTTCTTT
CDR3: CSATEAGGSWNTEAFF

J: TRBJ1-2
size: few
V: TRBV6-1
D: .
length: 15
DNA: TGTGCCAGCAGTGTTGAGCGGCAGGGTAACTATGGCTACACCTTC
CDR3: CASSVERQGNYGYTF

J: TRBJ2-7
size: many
V: TRBV28
D: TRBD1
length: 15
DNA: TGTGCCAGCAGTTTAACGGACAGGCCTTCCTACGAGCAGTACTTC
CDR3: CASSLTDRPSYEQYF

J: TRBJ1-2
size: .
V: TRBV12-3/TRBV12-4
D: .
length: 14
DNA: TGTGCCAGCAAGACAGCCGGGCCTGAGAGAGGCTACACCTTC
CDR3: CASKTAGPERGYTF

J: TRBJ2-1
size: .
V: TRBV7-9
D: .
length: 17
DNA: TGTGCCAGCAGCAGCGGCGGGGCCCTTAGCTCCTACAATGAGCAGTTCTTC
CDR3: CASSSGGALSSYNEQFF

J: TRBJ1-2
size: .
V: TRBV5-1
D: .
length: 12
DNA: TGCGCCAGCAGCTCGGGTGTCTTAGGCTACACCTTC
CDR3: CASSSGVLGYTF

J: TRBJ2-7
size: .
V: TRBV24-1
D: .
length: 13
DNA: TGTGCCACCAGTGACCCCGTCTACTACGAGCAGTACTTC
CDR3: CATSDPVYYEQYF

J: TRBJ2-7
size: .
V: TRBV7-2
D: .
length: 13
DNA: TGTGCCAGCAGCCTGCCCCCCGTCTACGAGCAGTACTTC
CDR3: CASSLPPVYEQYF

J: TRBJ1-2
size: .
V: TRBV20-1
D: .
length: 14
DNA: TGCAGTGCTAGAGCTACAGGGTCTTCCTATGGCTACACCTTC
CDR3: CSARATGSSYGYTF

J: TRBJ2-4
size: .
V: TRBV6-2/TRBV6-3
D: .
length: 13
DNA: TGTGCCAGCATGGGAACAGCCAAAAACATTCAGTACTTC
CDR3: CASMGTAKNIQYF

J: TRBJ2-4
size: few
V: TRBV24-1
D: TRBD1
length: 11
DNA: TGTGCCACCATCCCTGACAGGGGGGAGTACTTC
CDR3: CATIPDRGEYF

J: TRBJ1-3
size: .
V: TRBV7-9
D: .
length: 12
DNA: TGTGCCAGCAGCAAACCTGGAAACACCATATATTTT
CDR3: CASSKPGNTIYF

J: TRBJ2-7
size: few
V: TRBV7-9
D: TRBD2
length: 17
DNA: TGTGCCAGCAGCTCCAGATTTAGCGGGAGTGGAGTTTACGAGCAGTACTTC
CDR3: CASSSRFSGSGVYEQYF